This TCR beta chain appears in the sequencing data of a study of T cells in Graves' hyperthyroidism and ophthalmopathy. Patients aged 18 to 65 had newly diagnosed hyperthyroidism lasting under 2 months. Uncontrolled infection, other autoimmune disease, pregnancy or lactation disqualified patients from enrolment. Clinical symptoms, serum thyroxine, TRAb, thyroid ultrasound and orbital computed tomography established diagnosis. The PBMCs had their origin in 8.5 to 10 ml of fresh peripheral blood. The sample holds many counts of this clonotype. Trimming left V 4 bases short and J 4 bases short, with 10 bases between. This CDR3 contains 14 residues. The germline V gene has CDR1 MDHEN and CDR2 SYDVKM. There were TCR beta CDR3 regions amplified from RNA transcripts. Carried out on the TCR CDR3, a first-round RT-PCR used the HTBI primer set. Each CDR3 protein gets one entry after TCRdb re-called the multiplex PCR reads with MiXCR. Among 300,000 to 450,000 distinct CDR3 sequences, approximately 18% were seen once, and the ten largest hold about a third.

The sequencing sample was made of blood. The receptor was derived from a woman aged 25 to 45 with Graves' hyperthyroidism that later progressed to Graves' ophthalmopathy. The rearrangement joins TRBV28 to TRBJ1-4, with a tentative D call TRBD1 (5 bases). The CDR3 region is CASSSGDGNEKLFF. The CDR3 region has the DNA TGTGCCAGCAGTTCCGGGGACGGTAATGAAAAACTGTTTTTT.